What follows is one T cell receptor beta chain and its context. What it binds is not known. The data were obtained in a study of cytomegalovirus exposure and HLA in healthy donors. Whole-study findings and limits: An observed cluster of highly shared sequence variants was recorded as a likely sequencing artifact. Analyzed later, most CMV-associated TCR beta chains appeared HLA-restricted.

Between the trimmed V and J ends, which lost 4 bases and 6 bases, there was a span of 10 bases. The CDR3 is 13 residues long. The germline gives CDR1 SGHVS, CDR2 FQNEAQ. The PCR employed 60 Vbeta primers together with 13 Jbeta primers. Here immunoSEQ multiplex PCR was the method, and the copy in TCRdb shows in-frame clones only, minus some. Of 150,000 to 200,000 clones listed, 75% to 80% are singletons. This receptor was obtained from a woman aged 45-59 years in good health and CMV-seropositive. The sequencing sample was made of PBMCs. The V gene is TRBV7-8, the J gene TRBJ1-5; D possibly corresponds to TRBD1 (5 bases). The CDR3 spells CASSSGPGQPQHF. The CDR3 nucleotides read TGTGCCAGCAGCTCAGGGCCCGGTCAGCCCCAGCATTTT.